One and the same sample provided the 32 T cell receptor beta chains below, sequenced in a study of cytomegalovirus exposure and HLA in healthy donors. PCR employed 60 Vbeta and 13 Jbeta primers. Libraries were prepared by immunoSEQ multiplex PCR; TCRdb keeps only in-frame clonotypes and omits some of them. The sample has some 130,000 clones, approximately 85% seen once; the top ten hold around 1.7%. The specimen was PBMCs. These receptors all stem from a boy aged 5-17 years in good health and CMV-seronegative.

The J gene is TRBJ2-2, the V gene TRBV6-7, with 7 bases matching TRBD1. TRBV6-7 is designated an ORF whose function remains uncertain. There are 16 residues in the CDR3. V shed 5 bases, J shed 2 bases, and the junction held 8 bases outside the gene matches. CDR3 bases: TGTGCCAGCAGTAAGCCGGGACAGCGAAACACCGGGGAGCTGTTTTTT. Translated: CASSKPGQRNTGELFF.

The gene calls are TRBV25-1 and TRBJ2-2; the match to TRBD1 covers 10 bases. This CDR3 is 15 amino acids long. Losses at the gene ends were 1 base for V and 4 bases for J; bases not matched to a gene: 0. Germline V lookup: CDR1 MGHDK, CDR2 SYGVNS. The CDR3 loop is CASSEWTGGTGELFF. CDR3 nucleotide sequence: TGTGCCAGCAGTGAATGGACAGGGGGCACCGGGGAGCTGTTTTTT.

This clone has only one observation. The V call is TRBV7-2, the J call TRBJ2-3; the D gene is possibly TRBD2 (6 bases). The CDR3 consists of 15 residues. The V gene lost 3 bases and the J gene lost 2 bases, with 12 bases spanning the gap. CDR1 and CDR2 from the germline V gene are SGHTA and FQGNSA. CDR3 sequence: CASSLGGTLTDTQYF. CDR3 nucleotide sequence: TGTGCCAGCAGCTTGGGCGGGACCCTCACAGATACGCAGTATTTT.

The V call is TRBV7-3, the J call TRBJ2-1; D remains unclear. The CDR3 consists of 13 residues. Trimming left V 5 bases short and J 5 bases short, with 10 bases between. Germline V gives CDR1 SGHTA, CDR2 FQGTGA. The CDR3 sequence is CASSGHPDNEQFF. The CDR3 coding sequence is TGTGCCAGCAGCGGGCATCCAGACAATGAGCAGTTCTTC.

Worth noting for this clone: This same CDR3 is encoded by further DNA sequences in the sample. This chain joins TRBV7-7 and TRBJ2-1; 7 bases are a match to TRBD2. V was clipped by 4 bases and J by 6 bases; unmatched bases: 6. CDR1 is SSHAT and CDR2 is FNYEAQ in the germline V gene (reference sequence). This CDR3 region has 14 residues. CDR3: CASSSRSGGNEQFF. The CDR3 DNA sequence: TGTGCCAGCAGCTCAAGATCGGGGGGCAATGAGCAGTTCTTC.

The V call is TRBV30, the J call TRBJ1-5, with unresolved D. Germline V gene lookup returns CDR1 GTSNPN and CDR2 SVGIG (reference sequence). V lost 1 base, J lost 3 bases, and 7 bases lay in between. The CDR3 covers 13 residues. The CDR3 loop is CAWSGGDNQPQHF. CDR3 DNA: TGTGCCTGGAGTGGGGGAGACAATCAGCCCCAGCATTTT.

This chain links TRBV25-1 with TRBJ1-2; 8 nucleotides align to TRBD1. Per germline, CDR1 MGHDK and CDR2 SYGVNS. The CDR3 covers 13 residues. V was pared by 3 bases and J by 6 bases, with 3 bases of the junction left unmatched. The CDR3 nucleotides are TGTGCCAGCAGTGAGCGGGACAGGAATGGCTACACCTTC. Translation gives CASSERDRNGYTF.

The J gene is TRBJ2-2, the V gene TRBV4-3, with 8 bases identical to TRBD2. The CDR3 spans 16 residues. The V gene end was trimmed by 1 base and the J gene end by 5 bases; junction bases not matched to a gene: 6. CDR1 is LGHNA and CDR2 is YSLEER in the germline V gene. The CDR3 spells CASSQVVASGTGELFF. The CDR3 region has the DNA TGCGCCAGCAGCCAAGTCGTAGCTAGCGGGACCGGGGAGCTGTTTTTT.

The J gene is TRBJ1-2, the V gene TRBV7-9; D may be TRBD1 (5 bases). Germline lookup yields CDR1 SEHNR and CDR2 FQNEAQ (reference sequence). The length of the CDR3 is 14 residues. V was shortened by 5 bases and J by 4 bases, with 14 bases between the two germline ends. CDR3 bases: TGTGCCAGCAGCCCCCGCGGGGGATTCTATGGCTACACCTTC. Protein: CASSPRGGFYGYTF.

The chain links TRBV6-1 to TRBJ2-7; TRBD1 is a possible D gene (6 bases). Germline loops: CDR1 MNHNS, CDR2 SASEGT. The CDR3 consists of 15 residues. V lost 4 bases and J lost 2, with 15 bases in between. The CDR3 sequence: CASSVQNGQPYEQYF. The DNA for the CDR3 is TGTGCCAGCAGTGTCCAAAACGGACAGCCCTACGAGCAGTACTTC.

This clone was detected once. J is TRBJ2-1 and V is TRBV29-1, with 9 positions matching TRBD2. From germline, CDR1 is SQVTM and CDR2 ANQGSEA. Trimming cost V 7 bases and J 5 bases; bases outside gene matches: 12. This CDR3 is built from 15 residues. The CDR3 loop reads CSAGPSASGDNEQFF. CDR3 nucleotide sequence: TGCAGCGCTGGGCCGTCTGCTAGCGGGGACAATGAGCAGTTCTTC.

V usage is TRBV18 and J usage is TRBJ2-1; D remains ambiguous. V lost 2 bases, J lost 14 bases, and 13 bases lay in between. CDR3 length equals 12 residues. CDR1 KGHSH and CDR2 LQKENI come from the germline V gene. CDR3 in DNA: TGTGCCAGCTCACCAGAAGTGCAGGTAAAGTTCTTC. It translates to CASSPEVQVKFF.

The rearrangement links TRBV5-4 to TRBJ2-1, with D perhaps TRBD1 (5 bases). The length of the CDR3 is 12 residues. V lost 1 base, J lost 10 bases, and 9 bases lay in between. CDR1 and CDR2 from the germline V gene are SGHNT and YYREEE (reference sequence). The CDR3 loop reads CASSLQGREQFF. CDR3 nucleotide sequence: TGTGCCAGCAGCTTGCAGGGTCGGGAGCAGTTCTTC. Together with reference TRBV5-4 and TRBJ2-1, the CDR3 gives the full variable domain: ETGVTQSPTHLIKTRGQQVTLRCSSQSGHNTVSWYQQALGQGPQFIFQYYREEENGRGNFPPRFSGLQFPNYSSELNVNALELDDSALYLCASSLQGREQFFGPGTRLTVL.

The chain employs TRBV7-2 and TRBJ2-5; TRBD2 matches at 12 bases. V dropped 5 bases and J dropped 5; count of bases not matched to a gene: 6. The CDR3 loop spans 15 amino acids. Germline V lookup: CDR1 SGHTA, CDR2 FQGNSA. In nucleotides, the CDR3 is TGTGCCAGCAGCGCGACCGGGACTAGCGGGGAGACCCAGTACTTC. Translated: CASSATGTSGETQYF.

This chain joins TRBV7-2 and TRBJ2-3; 7 nucleotides line up with TRBD2. With 1 base clipped from V and 4 bases from J, the junction kept 2 bases outside the gene matches. The CDR3 is 14 residues long. In germline, CDR1 is SGHTA, CDR2 FQGNSA. The CDR3 DNA is TGTGCCAGCAGCTTAGTAACTAGCGCAGATACGCAGTATTTT. Amino acids: CASSLVTSADTQYF.

This rearrangement joins TRBV6-6 to TRBJ1-1; D unresolved. Germline values: CDR1 MNHNY, CDR2 SVGAGI (reference sequence). There are 16 residues in the CDR3. V was pared by 0 bases and J by 1 base, with 12 bases between. CDR3 sequence: CASSYSFRESNTEAFF. The DNA for the CDR3 is TGTGCCAGCAGTTACTCGTTCCGGGAATCGAACACTGAAGCTTTCTTT.

This clone was detected only once. The gene calls are TRBV4-1 and TRBJ2-3; perhaps TRBD2 as D (7 bases). V dropped 4 bases and J dropped 4 bases, with 18 bases sitting between them. The CDR3 contains 16 residues. CDR1 and CDR2 from the germline V gene are MGHRA and YSYEKL. Written as DNA, the CDR3 is TGCGCCAGCAGCCTTAGAGGGGGGGGGTTTGCAGATACGCAGTATTTT. This encodes CASSLRGGGFADTQYF.

The gene calls are TRBV7-2 and TRBJ1-1; D unresolved. Germline lookup yields CDR1 SGHTA and CDR2 FQGNSA. The CDR3 consists of 17 residues. The V gene lost 5 bases and the J gene lost 0 bases, with 19 bases spanning the gap. The CDR3 DNA reads as TGTGCCAGCAGCCACTTATACCGAGACAACTTGAACACTGAAGCTTTCTTT. Translation: CASSHLYRDNLNTEAFF.

This clone has only one observation. The chain joins TRBV6-1 to TRBJ2-7; 7 nucleotides match TRBD1. Germline V gene data show CDR1 as MNHNS and CDR2 as SASEGT. The CDR3 extends over 14 amino acids. Losses at the gene ends were 10 bases for V and 3 bases for J; bases not matched to a gene: 12. The CDR3 DNA sequence: TGTGCCACCTCGACCGGGACAGAAGTCTACGAGCAGTACTTC. Translating it yields CATSTGTEVYEQYF.

The gene calls are TRBV10-3 and TRBJ2-7, with 7 bases aligning to TRBD2. The ends lost 10 bases at V and 2 bases at J; junction bases unmatched: 8. Germline CDR1 is ENHRY and CDR2 is SYGVKD. This CDR3 region has 13 residues. CDR3 region: CATGLAGPYEQYF. The DNA of the CDR3 is TGTGCCACGGGTTTAGCGGGCCCCTACGAGCAGTACTTC.

The V gene is TRBV6-5, the J gene TRBJ2-3; no clear D. CDR3 length: 16 amino acids. Germline V CDR1 and CDR2: MNHEY, SVGAGI. V was trimmed by 0 bases and J by 4 bases, leaving 14 bases between them. In DNA form, the CDR3 reads TGTGCCAGCAGTTACTCGAACGTGCGAGGCGCAGATACGCAGTATTTT. Translating gives CASSYSNVRGADTQYF.

The rearrangement joins TRBV6-5 to TRBJ2-2, with a tentative D call TRBD1 (6 bases). Per the germline V gene, CDR1 is MNHEY and CDR2 is SVGAGI. The CDR3 is 13 residues long. The V gene lost 6 bases and the J gene lost 3 bases, with 8 bases spanning the gap. The CDR3 coding sequence is TGTGCCAGCAGGGACAGATACACCGGGGAGCTGTTTTTT. Its translation is CASRDRYTGELFF.

This clone was recorded a few times. The chain links TRBV6-1 to TRBJ1-1; no reliable D call. This CDR3 comprises 12 residues. The V gene lost 4 bases and the J gene lost 4 bases, with 7 bases spanning the gap. In germline, CDR1 is MNHNS, CDR2 SASEGT. CDR3 DNA: TGTGCCAGCAGTGGCCCGGGCACTGAAGCTTTCTTT. This codes for CASSGPGTEAFF.

V usage is TRBV7-2 and J usage is TRBJ2-1; no clear D gene. The CDR3 is 12 amino acids. The germline gives CDR1 SGHTA, CDR2 FQGNSA. Trimming shortened V by 5 bases and J by 5 bases, and 7 bases separated the two germline ends. The CDR3 DNA sequence: TGTGCCAGCAGCCCCTACGACAATGAGCAGTTCTTC. Encoded protein: CASSPYDNEQFF.

There are a few counts of this clone. The chain combines TRBV4-2 with TRBJ2-7, with 9 bases matching TRBD1. The V and J ends lost 0 bases and 2 bases, in that order; junction bases with no gene match: 2. Germline CDR1 LGHNA, CDR2 YNFKEQ. CDR3 size: 15 residues. The DNA for the CDR3 is TGTGCCAGCAGCCAAGAAGGGGACAGGGCCTACGAGCAGTACTTC. Translation gives CASSQEGDRAYEQYF.

The rearrangement joins TRBV7-9 to TRBJ2-1, with TRBD2 as a possible D gene (5 bases). This CDR3 is built from 12 residues. The V gene lost 5 bases and the J gene lost 8 bases, with 10 bases spanning the gap. Germline loops: CDR1 SEHNR, CDR2 FQNEAQ (reference sequence). The CDR3, as DNA: TGTGCCAGCAGCCCTCCCGGGGATGAGCAGTTCTTC. It is translated as CASSPPGDEQFF. Based on the CDR3 plus reference TRBV7-9 and TRBJ2-1, the full variable domain is DTGVSQNPRHKITKRGQNVTFRCDPISEHNRLYWYRQTLGQGPEFLTYFQNEAQLEKSRLLSDRFSAERPKGSFSTLEIQRTEQGDSAMYLCASSPPGDEQFFGPGTRLTVL.

The chain links TRBV6-6 to TRBJ1-2; D unresolved. CDR3 size: 12 residues. Germline CDR1 and CDR2: MNHNY and SVGAGI (reference sequence). Trimming pared 3 bases from V and 4 bases from J, leaving 6 bases between. The CDR3 DNA sequence: TGTGCCAGCAGTTATCCGGTCTATGGCTACACCTTC. Translation: CASSYPVYGYTF.

The chain recombines TRBV18 with TRBJ2-3; 7 positions match TRBD2. Germline assignment: CDR1 KGHSH and CDR2 LQKENI. CDR3 size: 14 residues. The J segment lost 7 bases and the V segment lost 3 bases, leaving 7 bases of the junction unmatched. CDR3 DNA sequence: TGTGCCAGCTCACCCTCGACTAGCAGTTATACGCAGTATTTT. Translation gives CASSPSTSSYTQYF.

The chain is built from TRBV4-2 and TRBJ1-1; D uncertain. Deletions cut 0 bases from V and 1 base from J, with 6 bases between. Germline V gene sequence: CDR1 LGHNA, CDR2 YNFKEQ. The CDR3 runs 14 residues. CDR3 sequence reads: CASSQDHWNTEAFF. The CDR3 nucleotides read TGTGCCAGCAGCCAAGATCACTGGAACACTGAAGCTTTCTTT.

The V gene is TRBV7-2, the J gene TRBJ2-7, with 8 bases aligning to TRBD2. This CDR3 is built from 15 residues. From germline, CDR1 is SGHTA and CDR2 FQGNSA. Trimming removed 1 base from V and 3 bases from J; junction bases left unmatched: 5. CDR3 in DNA: TGTGCCAGCAGCTTAGTAGTCGGGGGGGTCTACGAGCAGTACTTC. This gives the protein CASSLVVGGVYEQYF.

The chain is built from TRBV5-4 and TRBJ2-3; D may be TRBD2 (7 bases). V lost 5 bases and J lost 6, with 19 bases in between. The CDR3 is made up of 15 amino acids. The germline V gene has CDR1 SGHNT and CDR2 YYREEE (reference sequence). The CDR3 protein is CASRSSNAGADTQYF. The CDR3 DNA reads as TGTGCCAGCAGATCCTCAAACGCGGGGGCCGATACGCAGTATTTT.

The V gene is TRBV4-1, the J gene TRBJ1-3; D is possibly TRBD1 (5 bases). Germline V CDR1 and CDR2: MGHRA, YSYEKL. The CDR3 sequence is 16 residues long. Trimming took off 1 base at V and 4 bases at J, with 14 bases between the two ends. The CDR3, as DNA: TGCGCCAGCAGCCAAGGGGCAGGGATATTCGGAAACACCATATATTTT. Translating gives CASSQGAGIFGNTIYF.